This T cell receptor beta chain was recovered during a study of shared T cell receptors in the human thymus. The table came from immunoSEQ multiplex PCR; TCRdb's copy has only in-frame clones and leaves some out. The data show 600,000 to 900,000 clones, with approximately 85% seen just once and around 0.0099% held by the top ten. This CDR3 comprises 20 residues. Unmatched junction bases numbered 20, after V lost 4 bases and J lost 1 base. CDR1 MGHRA and CDR2 YSYEKL come from the germline V gene. These data were also reused for a study on human thymus T cells. As reported in that work: Thymus specimens were resections from corrective heart surgery. Related work found strong thymic repertoire overlap between unrelated individuals.

This chain uses TRBV4-1 with TRBJ2-3, with TRBD1 matching 7 bases. The TCR comes from a girl under two years old with a congenital heart defect. Sequenced input: thymocytes. The CDR3 reads CASSPRPGTALRWGTDTQYF. CDR3 DNA sequence: TGCGCCAGCAGCCCCCGGCCCGGGACAGCACTCAGGTGGGGCACAGATACGCAGTATTTT.